Shown below are 5 T cell receptor beta chains from a single sample sequenced in a study of T cell repertoires in cytomegalovirus infection. TCRdb reprocessed the reads via MiXCR and lists one record per CDR3 protein. The data show under 350,000 distinct CDR3 sequences, roughly 9.3% seen once. The sequencing input was PBMCs. These receptors came from a human donor in good health (CMV status not recorded). Some clones in this sample may be carry-over from other donors' samples.

The genes are TRBV11-3 and TRBJ2-1; 9 bases are a match to TRBD1. The CDR3 sequence is 18 residues long. Trimming at V came to 2 bases and at J to 0 bases, leaving 8 bases not matched to a gene. CDR1 SGHNT and CDR2 YENEEA come from the germline V gene. This CDR3 is CASSLYTGGLPSYNEQFF. CDR3 coding DNA: TGTGCCAGCAGCTTATATACAGGGGGCCTCCCCTCCTACAATGAGCAGTTCTTC.

This clonotype appeared many times. This chain uses TRBV28 with TRBJ2-3, with D perhaps given as TRBD1 or TRBD2 (5 bases each). This CDR3 comprises 15 residues. Per the germline V gene, CDR1 is MDHEN and CDR2 is SYDVKM. V lost 2 bases, J lost 3 bases, and 12 bases lay in between. CDR3 DNA: TGTGCCAGCAGTTTAGGGGGAGCCGTGACAGATACGCAGTATTTT. Residues: CASSLGGAVTDTQYF.

The table lists this clonotype with many counts. The chain carries TRBV6-1 and TRBJ2-7; 8 nucleotides line up with TRBD1. The CDR3 has 15 residues. Germline values: CDR1 MNHNS, CDR2 SASEGT. Trimming cost V 6 bases and J 9 bases; bases outside gene matches: 16. CDR3 region: CASSSGGDRPSVQYV. The CDR3 DNA reads as TGTGCCAGCAGCTCCGGCGGGGACAGGCCCTCTGTGCAGTACGTC.

This clonotype was picked up a small number of times. This chain links TRBV27 with TRBJ1-2; tentatively, D is TRBD1 (6 bases). CDR1 and CDR2 from the germline V gene are MNHEY and SMNVEV (reference sequence). CDR3 size: 16 residues. With 7 bases removed from V and 4 bases from J, the gap between germline ends came to 22 bases. CDR3 bases: TGTGCCAGCAATCCCTTACCCGGGACACCATCCTATGGCTACACCTTC. Translating gives CASNPLPGTPSYGYTF.

This clonotype was counted a few times. The chain uses TRBV24-1 and TRBJ2-5, with D maybe TRBD2 (5 bases). The germline CDR1 and CDR2 sequences are KGHDR and SFDVKD. CDR3 length: 13 residues. V lost 8 bases and J lost 5, with 14 bases in between. The CDR3 loop reads CATKATSGETQYF. CDR3 nucleotides: TGTGCCACCAAGGCTACCTCGGGGGAGACCCAGTACTTC.